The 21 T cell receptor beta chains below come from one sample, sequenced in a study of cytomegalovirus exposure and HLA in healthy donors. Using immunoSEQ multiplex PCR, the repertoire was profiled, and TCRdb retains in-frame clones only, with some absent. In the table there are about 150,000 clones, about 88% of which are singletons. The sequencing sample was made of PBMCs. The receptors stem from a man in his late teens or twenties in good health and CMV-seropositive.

CDR3 amino acids: CASSYSSGDSYEQYF. For the CDR3, the DNA is TGTGCCAGCAGTTACTCTAGCGGGGACTCCTACGAGCAGTACTTC. The gene calls are TRBV6-5 and TRBJ2-7; 8 bases are shared with TRBD2. Trimming took 0 bases from V and 0 from J; bases not matched to a gene: 1. The germline V gene has CDR1 MNHEY and CDR2 SVGAGI. The CDR3 length is 15 residues.

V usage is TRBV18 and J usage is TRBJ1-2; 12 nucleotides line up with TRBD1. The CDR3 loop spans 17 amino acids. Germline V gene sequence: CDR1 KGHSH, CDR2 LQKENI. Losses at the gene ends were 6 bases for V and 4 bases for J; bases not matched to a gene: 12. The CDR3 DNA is TGTGCCAGCTCCCAGGGACAGGGGGCAACGTATAGCTATGGCTACACCTTC. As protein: CASSQGQGATYSYGYTF.

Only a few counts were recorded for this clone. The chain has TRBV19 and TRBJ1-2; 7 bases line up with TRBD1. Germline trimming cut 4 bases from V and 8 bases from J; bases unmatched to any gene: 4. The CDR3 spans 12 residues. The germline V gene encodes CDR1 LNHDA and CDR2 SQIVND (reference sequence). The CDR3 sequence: CASSTRQGGYTF. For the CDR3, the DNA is TGTGCCAGTAGTACTCGACAGGGAGGCTACACCTTC.

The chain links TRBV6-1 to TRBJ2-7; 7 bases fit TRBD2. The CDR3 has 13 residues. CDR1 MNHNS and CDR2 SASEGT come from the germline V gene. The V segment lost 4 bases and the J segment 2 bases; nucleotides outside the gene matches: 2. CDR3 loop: CASSGLAAYEQYF. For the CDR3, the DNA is TGTGCCAGCAGTGGGCTAGCGGCCTACGAGCAGTACTTC.

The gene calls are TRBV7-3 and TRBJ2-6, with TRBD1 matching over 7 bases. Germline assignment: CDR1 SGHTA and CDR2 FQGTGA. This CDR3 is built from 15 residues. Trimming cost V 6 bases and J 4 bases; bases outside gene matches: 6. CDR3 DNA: TGTGCCAGCAGACCACAGGGGAGCGGGGCCAACGTCCTGACTTTC. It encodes CASRPQGSGANVLTF.

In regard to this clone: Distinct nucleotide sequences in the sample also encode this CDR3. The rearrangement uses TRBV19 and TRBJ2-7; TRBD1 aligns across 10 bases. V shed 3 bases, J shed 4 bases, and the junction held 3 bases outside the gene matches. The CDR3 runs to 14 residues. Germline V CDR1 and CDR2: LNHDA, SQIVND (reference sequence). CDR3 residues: CASSMGQGPYEQYF. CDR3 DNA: TGTGCCAGTAGTATGGGACAGGGGCCGTACGAGCAGTACTTC.

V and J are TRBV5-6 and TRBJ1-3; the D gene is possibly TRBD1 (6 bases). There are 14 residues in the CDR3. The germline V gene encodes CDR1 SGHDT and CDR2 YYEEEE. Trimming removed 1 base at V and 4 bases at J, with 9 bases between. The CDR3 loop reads CASSLTGHGNTIYF. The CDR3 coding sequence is TGTGCCAGCAGCTTGACAGGGCACGGAAACACCATATATTTT. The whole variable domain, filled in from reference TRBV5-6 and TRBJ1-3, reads DAGVTQSPTHLIKTRGQQVTLRCSPKSGHDTVSWYQQALGQGPQFIFQYYEEEERQRGNFPDRFSGHQFPNYSSELNVNALLLGDSALYLCASSLTGHGNTIYFGEGSWLTVV.

The CDR3 nucleotides read TGTGCCAGCAGCTTAACGAGACAGGGGGGGGCTGGTGGCTACACCTTC. It specifies CASSLTRQGGAGGYTF. This chain connects TRBV7-8 to TRBJ1-2, with TRBD1 matching over 9 bases. This CDR3 contains 16 residues. After removal of 2 bases from V and 7 bases from J, the junction contained 11 bases not matched to a gene. From germline, CDR1 is SGHVS and CDR2 FQNEAQ.

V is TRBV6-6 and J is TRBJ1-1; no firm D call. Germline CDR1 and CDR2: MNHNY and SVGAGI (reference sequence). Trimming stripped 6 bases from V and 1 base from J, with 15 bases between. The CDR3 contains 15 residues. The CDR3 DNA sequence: TGTGCCAGCAGGTTGGATCCCACAGCGAACACTGAAGCTTTCTTT. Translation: CASRLDPTANTEAFF.

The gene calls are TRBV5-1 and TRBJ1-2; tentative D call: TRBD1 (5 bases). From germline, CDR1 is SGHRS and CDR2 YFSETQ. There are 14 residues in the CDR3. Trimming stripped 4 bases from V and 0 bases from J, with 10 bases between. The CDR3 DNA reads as TGCGCCAGCAGCGCGGGACGGGCTAACTATGGCTACACCTTC. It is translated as CASSAGRANYGYTF.

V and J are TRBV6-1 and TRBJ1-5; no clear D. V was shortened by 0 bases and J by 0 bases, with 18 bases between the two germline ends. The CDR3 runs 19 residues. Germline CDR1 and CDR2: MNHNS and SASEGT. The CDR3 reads CASSEAGTTRTISNQPQHF. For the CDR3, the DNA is TGTGCCAGCAGTGAAGCTGGAACTACTAGGACGATTAGCAATCAGCCCCAGCATTTT.

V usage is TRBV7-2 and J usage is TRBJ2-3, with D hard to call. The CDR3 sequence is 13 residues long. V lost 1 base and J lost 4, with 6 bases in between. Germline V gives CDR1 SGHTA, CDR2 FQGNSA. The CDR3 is CASSLVASDTQYF. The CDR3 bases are TGTGCCAGCAGCTTAGTGGCTTCAGATACGCAGTATTTT.

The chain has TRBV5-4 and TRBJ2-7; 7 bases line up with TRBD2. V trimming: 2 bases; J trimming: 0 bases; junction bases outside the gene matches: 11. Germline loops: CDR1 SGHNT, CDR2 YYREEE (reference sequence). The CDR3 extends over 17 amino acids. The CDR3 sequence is CASSLDGKRGNSYEQYF. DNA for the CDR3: TGTGCCAGCAGCTTAGATGGGAAGCGGGGAAACTCCTACGAGCAGTACTTC.

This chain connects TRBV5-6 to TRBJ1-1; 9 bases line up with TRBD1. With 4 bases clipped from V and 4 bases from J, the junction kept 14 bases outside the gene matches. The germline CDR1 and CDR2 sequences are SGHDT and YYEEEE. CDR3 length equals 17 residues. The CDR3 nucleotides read TGTGCCAGCAGCCCTAGGAACAGGGGGCCTGGGGTCACTGAAGCTTTCTTT. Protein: CASSPRNRGPGVTEAFF.

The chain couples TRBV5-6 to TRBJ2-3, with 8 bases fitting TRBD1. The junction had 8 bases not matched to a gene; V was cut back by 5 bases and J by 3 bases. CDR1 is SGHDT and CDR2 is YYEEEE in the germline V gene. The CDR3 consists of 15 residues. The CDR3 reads CASRETGDGTDTQYF. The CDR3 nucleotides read TGTGCCAGCAGGGAGACAGGGGACGGGACAGATACGCAGTATTTT.

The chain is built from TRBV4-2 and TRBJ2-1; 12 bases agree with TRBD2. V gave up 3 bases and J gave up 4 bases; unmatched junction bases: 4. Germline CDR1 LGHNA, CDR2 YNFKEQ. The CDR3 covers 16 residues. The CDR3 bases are TGTGCCAGCAGCCAGGCTAGCGGGAGGGCTTACAATGAGCAGTTCTTC. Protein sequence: CASSQASGRAYNEQFF.

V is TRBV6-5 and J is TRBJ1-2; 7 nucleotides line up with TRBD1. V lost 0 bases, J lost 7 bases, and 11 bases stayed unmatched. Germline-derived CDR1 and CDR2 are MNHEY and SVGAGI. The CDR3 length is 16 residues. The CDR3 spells CASSYSGTAIASGYTF. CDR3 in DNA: TGTGCCAGCAGTTACTCGGGGACAGCCATCGCAAGTGGCTACACCTTC.

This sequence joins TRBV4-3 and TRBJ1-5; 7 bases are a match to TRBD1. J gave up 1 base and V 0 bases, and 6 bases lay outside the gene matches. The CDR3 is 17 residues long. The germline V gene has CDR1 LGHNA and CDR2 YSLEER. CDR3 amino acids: CASSQDANRGSNQPQHF. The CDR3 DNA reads TGCGCCAGCAGCCAAGACGCTAACAGGGGAAGCAATCAGCCCCAGCATTTT.

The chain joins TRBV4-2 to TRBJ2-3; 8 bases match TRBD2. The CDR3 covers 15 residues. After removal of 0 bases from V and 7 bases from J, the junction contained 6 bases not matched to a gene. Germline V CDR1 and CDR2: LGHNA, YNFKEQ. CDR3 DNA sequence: TGTGCCAGCAGCCAAGACCCCGGACTAGCAAATACGCAGTATTTT. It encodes CASSQDPGLANTQYF.

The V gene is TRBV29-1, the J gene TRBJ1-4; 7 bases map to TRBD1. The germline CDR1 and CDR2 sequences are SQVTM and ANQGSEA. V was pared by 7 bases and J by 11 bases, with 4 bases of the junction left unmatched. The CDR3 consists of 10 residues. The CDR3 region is CSAGTDKLFF. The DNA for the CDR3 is TGCAGCGCTGGGACAGACAAACTGTTTTTT.

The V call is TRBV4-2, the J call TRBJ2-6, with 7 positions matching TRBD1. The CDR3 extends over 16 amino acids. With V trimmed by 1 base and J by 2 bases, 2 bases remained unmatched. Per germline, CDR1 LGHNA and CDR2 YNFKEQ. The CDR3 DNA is TGTGCCAGCAGCCAAGTGACAGGGACTGGGGCCAACGTCCTGACTTTC. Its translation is CASSQVTGTGANVLTF.